This T cell receptor beta chain was observed in a study of metastatic and nonmetastatic thyroid tumors. Study in general: Both malignant and benign thyroid patients supplied peripheral blood and tumor or nodule tissue samples, across which the repertoires of these patients were then compared. Findings and caveats of the study: In both blood and tumor samples, TCR beta diversity was reported significantly higher for malignant than benign nodules.

This clone was detected many times. Its antigen remains unidentified. Trimming removed 8 bases from V and 3 bases from J; junction bases left unmatched: 7. The CDR3 loop spans 14 amino acids. In germline, CDR1 is LGHDT, CDR2 YNNKEL (reference sequence). Original processing methods: For papillary thyroid cancer, a distant-metastasis classifier was constructed from CDR3 differences observed across clinicopathological groups. TCRdb re-called the PCR reads through MiXCR. Clone size and V and J calls follow TCRdb, not the original study. In the table there are 20,000 to 25,000 clones, 15% to 19% of which are singletons. Ahead of thyroid surgery, no patient had received treatment of any kind.

This receptor was taken from a female donor with papillary thyroid cancer or a benign thyroid nodule (not recorded which). Some clones in this sample may be carry-over from other donors' samples. Sequences were obtained from blood. The V call is TRBV3-1, the J call TRBJ2-7, with 10 bases aligning to TRBD2. CDR3 sequence reads: CASGGTSAFYEQYF. For the CDR3, the DNA is TGTGCCAGCGGCGGGACTAGCGCTTTCTACGAGCAGTACTTC.